Below are 9 T cell receptor beta chains sequenced from a single sample in a study of human T cells and chemical hapten exposure. Using its own MiXCR run on the RACE reads, TCRdb lists one record per CDR3 protein. Of 250,000 or so distinct CDR3 sequences in the sample, approximately 8% are singletons; the top ten hold 1.2%. Time point indicated: pre-sensitization, week 0. The treatment is: therapeutic diphenylcyclopropenone sensitization with weekly scalp DPC. The sample consisted of whole blood, taken in connection with sensitization to the hapten diphenylcyclopropenone (DPC). The source is a man between 18 and 29 years old with alopecia areata. Some clones in this sample may be carry-over from other donors' samples.

This chain connects TRBV5-1 to TRBJ1-5, with 7 bases matching TRBD1. Trimming cost V 0 bases and J 2 bases; bases outside gene matches: 5. The length of the CDR3 is 16 residues. Germline CDR1 SGHRS, CDR2 YFSETQ. This CDR3 is CASSLEGGAGNQPQHF. Written as DNA, the CDR3 is TGCGCCAGCAGCTTGGAAGGGGGCGCGGGCAATCAGCCCCAGCATTTT.

The CDR3 DNA sequence: TGTGCCAGCAGCTTAAAAGGACCTGAGCCGAACACTGAAGCTTTCTTT. The encoded protein is CASSLKGPEPNTEAFF. The chain employs TRBV7-2 and TRBJ1-1; D uncertain. Germline V CDR1 and CDR2: SGHTA, FQGNSA. Trimming took 2 bases from V and 1 from J, leaving 14 bases between them. The CDR3 loop spans 16 amino acids.

This clonotype was detected only a few times. This rearrangement joins TRBV28 to TRBJ1-1, with D possibly TRBD1 on 5 matching bases. CDR3 length: 12 residues. The V end lost 7 bases, the J end lost 11 bases, and 17 bases lay between the germline ends. Per the germline V gene, CDR1 is MDHEN and CDR2 is SYDVKM. The CDR3 nucleotides are TGTGCCAGCACCCCCCCGGGGGGGAGTGCTTTCTTT. Translating it yields CASTPPGGSAFF.

The table lists this clonotype with many counts. The chain employs TRBV7-9 and TRBJ2-7; D gene uncertain. This CDR3 contains 12 residues. CDR1 is SEHNR, CDR2 FQNEAQ, per germline (reference sequence). V dropped 2 bases and J dropped 10 bases, with 12 bases sitting between them. The CDR3 nucleotides read TGTGCCAGCAGCTTATTCGTTGGCAGACAGTACGTC. Its translation is CASSLFVGRQYV.

The rearrangement uses TRBV7-3 and TRBJ2-2; TRBD2 is a possible D gene (5 bases). Germline CDR1 SGHTA, CDR2 FQGTGA. Trimming shortened V by 4 bases and J by 7 bases, and 16 bases separated the two germline ends. The CDR3 covers 15 residues. Here the CDR3 DNA reads TGTGCCAGCAGCTCCCTAGGTCGACGGGACGGGGAGCTGTTTTTT. Amino acids: CASSSLGRRDGELFF.

V and J are TRBV3-1 and TRBJ1-1, with D uncertain. Trimming removed 4 bases from V and 0 bases from J, with 9 bases in between. This CDR3 has 14 amino acids. Germline V gene data show CDR1 as LGHDT and CDR2 as YNNKEL (reference sequence). Here the CDR3 DNA reads TGTGCCAGCAGCCCATCCGGGGTGAACACTGAAGCTTTCTTT. Protein product: CASSPSGVNTEAFF.

This chain connects TRBV18 to TRBJ2-1; weak D call: TRBD2 (6 bases). Germline assignment: CDR1 KGHSH and CDR2 LQKENI. The length of the CDR3 is 13 residues. V lost 2 bases to trimming and J lost 10 bases, with 12 bases between them. This CDR3 is CASSPTVGREQFF. CDR3 bases: TGTGCCAGCTCACCAACGGTAGGGAGGGAGCAGTTCTTC. Full variable domain (rest looked up from reference TRBV18 and TRBJ2-1): NAGVMQNPRHLVRRRGQEARLRCSPMKGHSHVYWYRQLPEEGLKFMVYLQKENIIDESGMPKERFSAEFPKEGPSILRIQQVVRGDSAAYFCASSPTVGREQFFGPGTRLTVL.

The chain carries TRBV9 and TRBJ2-3, with 12 bases aligning to TRBD2. Germline CDR1 and CDR2: SGDLS and YYNGEE. Trimming at V came to 3 bases and at J to 3 bases, leaving 8 bases not matched to a gene. CDR3 length: 17 amino acids. CDR3 in DNA: TGTGCCAGCAGCGCAAGACTAGCGGGGGCCCTTACAGATACGCAGTATTTT. This codes for CASSARLAGALTDTQYF.

This clonotype was seen at least ten times. The chain couples TRBV12-3 or TRBV12-4 to TRBJ1-1; 7 nucleotides align to TRBD1. This CDR3 region has 16 residues. J gave up 5 bases and V 3 bases, and 12 bases lay outside the gene matches. CDR3 coding DNA: TGTGCCAGCAGTTTGGCCCCGGGGAGGGGGCGAACTGAAGCTTTCTTT. Protein sequence: CASSLAPGRGRTEAFF.